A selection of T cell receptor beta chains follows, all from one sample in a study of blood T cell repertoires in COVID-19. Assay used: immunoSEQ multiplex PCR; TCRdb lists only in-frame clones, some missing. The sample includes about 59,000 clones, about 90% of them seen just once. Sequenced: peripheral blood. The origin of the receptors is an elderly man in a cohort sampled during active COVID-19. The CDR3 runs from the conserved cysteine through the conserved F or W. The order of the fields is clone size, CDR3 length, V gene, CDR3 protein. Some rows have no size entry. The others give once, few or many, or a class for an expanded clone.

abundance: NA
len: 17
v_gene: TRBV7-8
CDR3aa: CASSISTGGYSYNEQFF

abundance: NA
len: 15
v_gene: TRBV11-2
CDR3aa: CASSRDAGNDSPLHF

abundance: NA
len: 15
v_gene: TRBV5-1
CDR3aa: CASSLDRGQSEGYTF

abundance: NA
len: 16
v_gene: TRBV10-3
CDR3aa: CAISPNQGQSNSPLHF

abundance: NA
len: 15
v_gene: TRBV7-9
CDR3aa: CASSFGQGALYEQYF

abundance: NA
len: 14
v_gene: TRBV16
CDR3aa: CASSPQTAQGFQYF

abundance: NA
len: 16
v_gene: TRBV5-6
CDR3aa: CASSGGGGGSTDTQYF

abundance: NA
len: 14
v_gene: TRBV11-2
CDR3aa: CASSFLRQGNVDTF

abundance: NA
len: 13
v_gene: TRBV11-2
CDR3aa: CASSSLAATRQFF

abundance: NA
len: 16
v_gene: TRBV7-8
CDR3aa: CASRGRAGRAQDTQYF

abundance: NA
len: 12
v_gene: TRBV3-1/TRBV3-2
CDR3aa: CASSLGGDGYTF

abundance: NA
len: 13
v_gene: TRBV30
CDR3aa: CAWNVPDIEKLFF

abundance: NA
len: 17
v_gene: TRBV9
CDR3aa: CASSVAGDRGLYNEQFF

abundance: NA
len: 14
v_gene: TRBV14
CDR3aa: CASSQLTDNYGYTF

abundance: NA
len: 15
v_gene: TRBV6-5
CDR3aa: CASSHAGGGANVLTF

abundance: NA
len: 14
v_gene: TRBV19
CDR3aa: CASSISGVGEKLFF

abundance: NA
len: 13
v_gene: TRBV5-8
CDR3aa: CASSLDRGAEQYF

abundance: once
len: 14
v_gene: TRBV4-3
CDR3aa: CASSQDRGPYEQYF